This TCR beta chain comes out of a study of T cells after somatic rescue of genetic block. Some clones are missing from TCRdb's copy, which holds only in-frame ones; the method was immunoSEQ multiplex PCR. The sample lists tens of thousands of clones, 85% to 95% occurring once. CDR1 is GTSNPN, CDR2 SVGIG, per germline (reference sequence). Deletions cut 5 bases from V and 0 bases from J, with 8 bases between. The CDR3 contains 14 residues. This TCR derives from a man in his forties. The chain recombines TRBV30 with TRBJ1-6; D call uncertain. The sample consisted of peripheral blood mononuclear cells (PBMCs). The CDR3 DNA reads TGTGCCTGGGCACACAGCTCCTATAATTCACCCCTCCACTTT. Its translation: CAWAHSSYNSPLHF.